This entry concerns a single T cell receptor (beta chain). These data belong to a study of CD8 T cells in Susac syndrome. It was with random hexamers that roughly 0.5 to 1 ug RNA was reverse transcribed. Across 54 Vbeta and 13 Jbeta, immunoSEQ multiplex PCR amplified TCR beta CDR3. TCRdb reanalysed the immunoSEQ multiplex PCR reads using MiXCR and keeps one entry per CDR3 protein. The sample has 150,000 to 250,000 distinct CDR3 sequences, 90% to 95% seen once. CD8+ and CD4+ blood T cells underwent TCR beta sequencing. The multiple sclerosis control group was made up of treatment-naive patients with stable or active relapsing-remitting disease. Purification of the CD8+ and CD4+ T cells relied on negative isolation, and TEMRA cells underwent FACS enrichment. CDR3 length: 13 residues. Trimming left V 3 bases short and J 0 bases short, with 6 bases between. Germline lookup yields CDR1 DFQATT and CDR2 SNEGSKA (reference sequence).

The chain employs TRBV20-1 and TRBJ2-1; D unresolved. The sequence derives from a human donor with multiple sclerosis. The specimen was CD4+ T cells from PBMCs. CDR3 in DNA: TGCAGTGCTAGGTTGGACTCCTACAATGAGCAGTTCTTC. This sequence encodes CSARLDSYNEQFF.